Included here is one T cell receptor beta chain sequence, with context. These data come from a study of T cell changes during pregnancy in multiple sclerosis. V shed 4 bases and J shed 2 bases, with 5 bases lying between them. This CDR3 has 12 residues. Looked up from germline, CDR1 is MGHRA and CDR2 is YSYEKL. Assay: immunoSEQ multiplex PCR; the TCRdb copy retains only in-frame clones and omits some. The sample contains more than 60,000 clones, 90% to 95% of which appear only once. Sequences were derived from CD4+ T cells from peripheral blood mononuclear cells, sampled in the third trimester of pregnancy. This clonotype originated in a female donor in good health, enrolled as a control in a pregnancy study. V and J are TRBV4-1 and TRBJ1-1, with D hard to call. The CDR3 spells CASSLGNTEAFF. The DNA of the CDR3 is TGCGCCAGCAGCCTGGGCAACACTGAAGCTTTCTTT.